A single sample is the source of the 15 T cell receptor beta chains below, sequenced in a study of blood T cell dynamics during melanoma immunotherapy. Documented time point: week 3, after first cycle of checkpoint inhibitor. Clones were sequenced by immunoSEQ multiplex PCR, and TCRdb holds only the in-frame ones, with some missing. The table records approximately 3,700 clones, around 96% of them present only once. The sequenced sample was effector memory CD8+ T cells from blood, obtained from a patient treated with checkpoint blockade. Receptors originate from a human donor with melanoma.

The J gene is TRBJ2-3, the V gene TRBV7-3; TRBD2 matches at 8 bases. Germline-derived CDR1 and CDR2 are SGHTA and FQGTGA. V gave up 5 bases and J gave up 4 bases; unmatched junction bases: 11. The CDR3 has 16 amino acids. The CDR3 spells CASSENPLREADTQYF. The CDR3 bases are TGTGCCAGCAGCGAAAATCCCTTGCGGGAGGCAGATACGCAGTATTTT.

V gene TRBV30 combines with J gene TRBJ1-5; a possible D gene is TRBD1 (6 bases). The CDR3 contains 16 residues. V lost 3 bases and J lost 1, with 16 bases in between. The germline V gene has CDR1 GTSNPN and CDR2 SVGIG (reference sequence). The CDR3 spells CAWSLAGAGSNQPQHF. The CDR3 DNA is TGTGCCTGGAGCCTAGCGGGGGCTGGGAGCAATCAGCCCCAGCATTTT.

The gene calls are TRBV7-6 and TRBJ2-2; 11 bases map to TRBD1. Germline V gives CDR1 SGHVS, CDR2 FNYEAQ. This CDR3 spans 15 amino acids. The junction had 3 bases not matched to a gene; V was cut back by 4 bases and J by 5 bases. CDR3 sequence reads: CASSSRDRGTGELFF. The DNA of the CDR3 is TGTGCCAGCAGCTCCCGGGACAGGGGGACCGGGGAGCTGTTTTTT. Complete variable domain (other parts from reference TRBV7-6 and TRBJ2-2): GAGVSQSPRYKVTKRGQDVALRCDPISGHVSLYWYRQALGQGPEFLTYFNYEAQQDKSGLPNDRFSAERPEGSISTLTIQRTEQRDSAMYRCASSSRDRGTGELFFGEGSRLTVL.

The rearrangement joins TRBV2 to TRBJ2-7, with 7 bases fitting TRBD2. This CDR3 spans 16 amino acids. Germline assignment: CDR1 SNHLY and CDR2 FYNNEI. Trimming took 3 bases from V and 4 from J; bases not matched to a gene: 12. As DNA, the CDR3 is TGTGCCAGCAGTGATGGCCGGGTGGGCGGGAGTTACGAGCAGTACTTC. It codes for CASSDGRVGGSYEQYF.

The CDR3 bases are TGTGCCAGCAGCTTACTCGAGATAGCGGGGGGGCGGTCAGATACGCAGTATTTT. Residues: CASSLLEIAGGRSDTQYF. V gene TRBV7-2 combines with J gene TRBJ2-3; 11 nucleotides match TRBD2. V lost 2 bases to trimming and J lost 4 bases; unmatched junction nucleotides: 11. The CDR3 runs 18 residues. Germline V CDR1 and CDR2: SGHTA, FQGNSA.

This clone was seen only a few times. The chain is built from TRBV2 and TRBJ2-7; tentative D call: TRBD1 (5 bases). Germline loops: CDR1 SNHLY, CDR2 FYNNEI. The CDR3 is 13 amino acids. The V end was cut by 3 bases, the J end by 4 bases, with 10 bases between. CDR3 sequence reads: CASSDVGAYEQYF. In DNA, the CDR3 is TGTGCCAGCAGTGATGTAGGGGCGTACGAGCAGTACTTC. Full variable domain (missing parts from reference TRBV2 and TRBJ2-7): EPEVTQTPSHQVTQMGQEVILRCVPISNHLYFYWYRQILGQKVEFLVSFYNNEISEKSEIFDDQFSVERPDGSNFTLKIRSTKLEDSAMYFCASSDVGAYEQYFGPGTRLTVT.

V gene TRBV7-9 combines with J gene TRBJ2-7; 9 bases map to TRBD1. The CDR3 length is 16 residues. Trimming took 1 base from V and 2 from J; bases not matched to a gene: 6. The germline gives CDR1 SEHNR, CDR2 FQNEAQ (reference sequence). CDR3 sequence (DNA): TGTGCCAGCAGCTTAGGCCGACAGGGGGATCCCTACGAGCAGTACTTC. Residues: CASSLGRQGDPYEQYF.

The chain joins TRBV5-1 to TRBJ1-2, with a tentative D call TRBD1 (5 bases). V gave up 9 bases and J gave up 4 bases, with 19 bases separating them. Germline loops: CDR1 SGHRS, CDR2 YFSETQ. This CDR3 comprises 14 residues. Written as DNA, the CDR3 is TGCGCCACCCGGGACGGTGCCTATAGCTATGGCTACACCTTC. This sequence encodes CATRDGAYSYGYTF. Variable domain in full (rest from reference TRBV5-1 and TRBJ1-2): KAGVTQTPRYLIKTRGQQVTLSCSPISGHRSVSWYQQTPGQGLQFLFEYFSETQRNKGNFPGRFSGRQFSNSRSEMNVSTLELGDSALYLCATRDGAYSYGYTFGSGTRLTVV.

The rearrangement uses TRBV27 and TRBJ2-3; D not resolved. The V end lost 8 bases, the J end lost 1 base, and 10 bases lay between the germline ends. This CDR3 is 13 amino acids long. Per the germline V gene, CDR1 is MNHEY and CDR2 is SMNVEV (reference sequence). The CDR3 DNA reads TGTGCCAGCGGGAATGCGGGCACAGATACGCAGTATTTT. Its translation is CASGNAGTDTQYF.

This clone was detected once. The rearrangement links TRBV4-3 to TRBJ2-5; 7 nucleotides line up with TRBD1. J was trimmed by 0 bases and V by 6 bases; bases with no gene match: 10. This CDR3 is built from 16 residues. Germline V gene lookup returns CDR1 LGHNA and CDR2 YSLEER. CDR3 DNA sequence: TGCGCCAGCAGGTATTCGGACAGGAGGTACCAAGAGACCCAGTACTTC. It translates to CASRYSDRRYQETQYF.

V is TRBV27 and J is TRBJ2-7; the match to TRBD1 covers 9 bases. The CDR3 sequence is 15 residues long. Looked up from germline, CDR1 is MNHEY and CDR2 is SMNVEV (reference sequence). The ends lost 3 bases at V and 0 bases at J; junction bases unmatched: 3. Written as DNA, the CDR3 is TGTGCCAGCAGTTTCGGGACAGGGAGCTCCTACGAGCAGTACTTC. Protein product: CASSFGTGSSYEQYF.

This chain links TRBV27 with TRBJ2-1; D is perhaps TRBD1 (5 bases). There are 14 residues in the CDR3. Germline CDR1 and CDR2: MNHEY and SMNVEV (reference sequence). Trimming left V 4 bases short and J 5 bases short, with 12 bases between. CDR3 nucleotide sequence: TGTGCCAGCAGTTCCGGACAAGCCGACAATGAGCAGTTCTTC. It specifies CASSSGQADNEQFF.

V gene TRBV15 combines with J gene TRBJ2-1, with 9 nucleotides matching TRBD1. This CDR3 has 15 amino acids. V was clipped by 3 bases and J by 9 bases; unmatched bases: 9. The germline gives CDR1 LNHNV, CDR2 YYDKDF (reference sequence). In DNA form, the CDR3 reads TGTGCCACCAGCAGCGCCGGGACAGGGTACGCTGAGCAGTTCTTC. Its translation: CATSSAGTGYAEQFF.

V usage is TRBV15 and J usage is TRBJ2-7; D is undetermined. The ends were cut back, 1 base at V and 0 bases at J, with 10 bases in the middle. The CDR3 runs to 15 residues. From germline, CDR1 is LNHNV and CDR2 YYDKDF (reference sequence). CDR3 protein: CATSRGQLPSYEQYF. DNA of the CDR3: TGTGCCACCAGCAGAGGTCAGCTACCCTCCTACGAGCAGTACTTC. The variable domain in full, completed from reference TRBV15 and TRBJ2-7, reads DAMVIQNPRYQVTQFGKPVTLSCSQTLNHNVMYWYQQKSSQAPKLLFHYYDKDFNNEADTPDNFQSRRPNTSFCFLDIRSPGLGDTAMYLCATSRGQLPSYEQYFGPGTRLTVT.

V is TRBV7-9 and J is TRBJ1-1, with D possibly TRBD1 on 5 matching bases. The CDR3 consists of 12 residues. Trimming removed 4 bases from V and 4 bases from J, with 7 bases in between. Germline CDR1 SEHNR, CDR2 FQNEAQ (reference sequence). The CDR3 region has the DNA TGTGCCAGCAGCTCGGGGGGCACTGAAGCTTTCTTT. Amino acid sequence: CASSSGGTEAFF.